Detailed here is one T cell receptor (beta chain). The germline gives CDR1 SNHLY, CDR2 FYNNEI. The V gene lost 6 bases and the J gene lost 7 bases, with 25 bases spanning the gap. The CDR3 sequence is 16 residues long. The entry originates in a study of technical replicates of blood from a few donors. Assay used: immunoSEQ multiplex PCR; TCRdb lists only in-frame clones, some missing. Of more than 75,000 clones in the sample, just under 95% are singletons; the top ten hold around 0.3%. The sequence was collected from a human donor in good health. The sample was T cells isolated from PBMCs. The chain recombines TRBV2 with TRBJ2-7, with D perhaps matching TRBD1 (6 bases). CDR3 bases: TGTGCCAGCAGCCTTGACCACCGGGACACATCTTGGGAGCAGTACTTC. It is translated as CASSLDHRDTSWEQYF.